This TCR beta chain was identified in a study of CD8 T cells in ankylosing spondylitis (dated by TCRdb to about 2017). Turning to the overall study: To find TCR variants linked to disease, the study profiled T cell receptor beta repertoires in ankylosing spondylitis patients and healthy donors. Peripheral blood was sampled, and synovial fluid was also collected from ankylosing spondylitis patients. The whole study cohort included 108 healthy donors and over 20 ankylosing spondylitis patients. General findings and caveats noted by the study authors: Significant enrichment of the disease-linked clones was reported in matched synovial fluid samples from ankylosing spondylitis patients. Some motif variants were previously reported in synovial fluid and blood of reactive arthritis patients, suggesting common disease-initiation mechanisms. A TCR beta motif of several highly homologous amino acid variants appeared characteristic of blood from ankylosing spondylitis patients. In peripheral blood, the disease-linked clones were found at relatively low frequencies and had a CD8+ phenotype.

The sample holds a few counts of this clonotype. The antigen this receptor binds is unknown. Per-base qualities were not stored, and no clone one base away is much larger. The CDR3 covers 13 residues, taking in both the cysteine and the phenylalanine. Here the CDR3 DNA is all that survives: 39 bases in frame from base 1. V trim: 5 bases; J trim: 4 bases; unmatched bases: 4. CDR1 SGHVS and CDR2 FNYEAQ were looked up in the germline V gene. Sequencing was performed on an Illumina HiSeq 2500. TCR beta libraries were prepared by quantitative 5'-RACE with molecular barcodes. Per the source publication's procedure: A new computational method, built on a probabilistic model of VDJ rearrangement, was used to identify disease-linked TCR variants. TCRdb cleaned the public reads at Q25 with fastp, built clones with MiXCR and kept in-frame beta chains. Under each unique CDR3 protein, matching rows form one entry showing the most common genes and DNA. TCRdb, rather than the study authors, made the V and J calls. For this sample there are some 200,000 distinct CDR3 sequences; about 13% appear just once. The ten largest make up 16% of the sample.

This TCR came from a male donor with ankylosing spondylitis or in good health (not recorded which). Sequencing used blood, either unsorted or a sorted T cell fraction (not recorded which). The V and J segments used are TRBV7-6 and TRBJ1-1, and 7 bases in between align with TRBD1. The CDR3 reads CASSKDRVTEAFF. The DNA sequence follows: TGTGCCAGCAGCAAAGACAGGGTCACTGAAGCTTTCTTT. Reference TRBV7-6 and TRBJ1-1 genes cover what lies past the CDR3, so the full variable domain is GAGVSQSPRYKVTKRGQDVALRCDPISGHVSLYWYRQALGQGPEFLTYFNYEAQQDKSGLPNDRFSAERPEGSISTLTIQRTEQRDSAMYRCASSKDRVTEAFFGQGTRLTVV.